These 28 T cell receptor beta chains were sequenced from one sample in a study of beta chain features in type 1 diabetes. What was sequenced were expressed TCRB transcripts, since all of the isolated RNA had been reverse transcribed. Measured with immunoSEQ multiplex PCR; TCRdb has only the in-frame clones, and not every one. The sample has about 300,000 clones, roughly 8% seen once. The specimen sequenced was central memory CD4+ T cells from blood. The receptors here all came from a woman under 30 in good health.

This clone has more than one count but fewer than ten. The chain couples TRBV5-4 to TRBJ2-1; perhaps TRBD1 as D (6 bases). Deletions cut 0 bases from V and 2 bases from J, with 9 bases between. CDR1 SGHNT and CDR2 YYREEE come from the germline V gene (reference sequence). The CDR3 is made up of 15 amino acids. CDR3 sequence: CASSLEQGTYNEQFF. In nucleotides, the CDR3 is TGTGCCAGCAGCTTGGAACAGGGAACCTACAATGAGCAGTTCTTC.

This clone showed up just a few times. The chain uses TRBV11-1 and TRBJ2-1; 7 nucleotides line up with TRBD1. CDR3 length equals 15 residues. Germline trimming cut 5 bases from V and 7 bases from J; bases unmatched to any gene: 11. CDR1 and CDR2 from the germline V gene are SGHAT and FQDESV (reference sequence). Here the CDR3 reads CASSDPATGRNEQFF. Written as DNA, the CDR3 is TGTGCCAGCAGCGACCCCGCGACAGGGAGAAATGAGCAGTTCTTC. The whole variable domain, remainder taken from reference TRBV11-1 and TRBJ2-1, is EAEVAQSPRYKITEKSQAVAFWCDPISGHATLYWYRQILGQGPELLVQFQDESVVDDSQLPKDRFSAERLKGVDSTLKIQPAELGDSAMYLCASSDPATGRNEQFFGPGTRLTVL.

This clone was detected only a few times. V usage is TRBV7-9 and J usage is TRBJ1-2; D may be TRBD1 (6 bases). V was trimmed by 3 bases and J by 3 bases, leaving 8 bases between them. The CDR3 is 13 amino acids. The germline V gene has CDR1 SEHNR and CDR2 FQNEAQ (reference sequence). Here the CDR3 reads CASSFTGYYGYTF. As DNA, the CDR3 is TGTGCCAGCAGCTTTACAGGGTACTATGGCTACACCTTC.

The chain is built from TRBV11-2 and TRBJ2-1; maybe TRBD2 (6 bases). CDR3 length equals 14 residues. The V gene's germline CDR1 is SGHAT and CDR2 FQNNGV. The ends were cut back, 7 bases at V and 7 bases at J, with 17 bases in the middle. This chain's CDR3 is CASTSRRDTNEQFF. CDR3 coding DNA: TGTGCCAGCACCTCTCGGAGGGATACTAATGAGCAGTTCTTC.

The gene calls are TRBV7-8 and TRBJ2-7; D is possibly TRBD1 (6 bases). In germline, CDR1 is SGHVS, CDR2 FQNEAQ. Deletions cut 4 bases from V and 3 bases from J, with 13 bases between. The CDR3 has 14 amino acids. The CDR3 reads CASSYLLDSYEQYV. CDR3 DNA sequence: TGTGCCAGCAGCTACCTTTTGGACAGCTACGAGCAGTACGTC.

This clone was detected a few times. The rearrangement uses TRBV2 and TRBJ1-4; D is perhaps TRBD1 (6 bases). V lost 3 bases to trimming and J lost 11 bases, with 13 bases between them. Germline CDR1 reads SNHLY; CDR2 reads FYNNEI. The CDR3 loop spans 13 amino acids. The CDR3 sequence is CASSDSGAWKLFF. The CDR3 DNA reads TGTGCCAGCAGTGATTCAGGGGCATGGAAACTGTTTTTT.

The DNA of the CDR3 is TGCGCCAGCAGCCAGCAAGGGCGGGGGCTCTCCTACAATGAGCAGTTCTTC. As protein: CASSQQGRGLSYNEQFF. V gene TRBV4-1 combines with J gene TRBJ2-1; D perhaps matches TRBD2 (7 bases). V was shortened by 3 bases and J by 0 bases, with 15 bases between the two germline ends. There are 17 residues in the CDR3. Per germline, CDR1 MGHRA and CDR2 YSYEKL.

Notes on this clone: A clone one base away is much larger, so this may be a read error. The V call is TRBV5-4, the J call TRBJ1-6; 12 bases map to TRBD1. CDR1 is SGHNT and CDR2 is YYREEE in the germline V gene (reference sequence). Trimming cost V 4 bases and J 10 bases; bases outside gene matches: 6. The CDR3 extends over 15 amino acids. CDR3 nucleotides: TGTGCCAGCAGCGTGGGGACAGGGGGCAAGTCACCCCTCCACTTT. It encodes CASSVGTGGKSPLHF.

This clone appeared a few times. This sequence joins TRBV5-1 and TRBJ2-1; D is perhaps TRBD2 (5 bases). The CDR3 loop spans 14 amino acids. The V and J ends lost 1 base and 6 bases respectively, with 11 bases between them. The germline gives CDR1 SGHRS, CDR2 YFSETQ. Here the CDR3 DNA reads TGCGCCAGCAGCTTGACACTAGAGGGCAATGAGCAGTTCTTC. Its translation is CASSLTLEGNEQFF.

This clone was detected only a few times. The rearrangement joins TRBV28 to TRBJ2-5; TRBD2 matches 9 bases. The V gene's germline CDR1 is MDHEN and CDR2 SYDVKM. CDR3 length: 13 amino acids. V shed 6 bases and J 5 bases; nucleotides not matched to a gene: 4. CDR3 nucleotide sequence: TGTGCCAGCAGGCGGGGGGGCGGGGAGACCCAGTACTTC. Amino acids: CASRRGGGETQYF.

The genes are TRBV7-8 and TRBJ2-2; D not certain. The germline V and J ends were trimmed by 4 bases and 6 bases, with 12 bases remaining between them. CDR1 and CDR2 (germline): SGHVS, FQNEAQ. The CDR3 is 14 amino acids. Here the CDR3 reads CASSWNGLAGELFF. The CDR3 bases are TGTGCCAGCAGCTGGAACGGGCTGGCCGGGGAGCTGTTTTTT.

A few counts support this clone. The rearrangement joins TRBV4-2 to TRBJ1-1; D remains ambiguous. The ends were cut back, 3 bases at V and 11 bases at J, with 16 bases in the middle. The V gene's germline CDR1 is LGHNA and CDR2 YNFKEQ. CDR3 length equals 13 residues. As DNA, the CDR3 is TGTGCCAGCAGCCATCGTTCGGGAACTGGGGCTTTCTTT. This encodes CASSHRSGTGAFF.

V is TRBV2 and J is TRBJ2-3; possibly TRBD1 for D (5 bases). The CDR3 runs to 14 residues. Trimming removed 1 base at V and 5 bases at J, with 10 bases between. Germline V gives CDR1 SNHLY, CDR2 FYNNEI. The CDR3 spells CASSEVLGEDTQYF. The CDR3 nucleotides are TGTGCCAGCAGTGAAGTGCTAGGGGAAGATACGCAGTATTTT.

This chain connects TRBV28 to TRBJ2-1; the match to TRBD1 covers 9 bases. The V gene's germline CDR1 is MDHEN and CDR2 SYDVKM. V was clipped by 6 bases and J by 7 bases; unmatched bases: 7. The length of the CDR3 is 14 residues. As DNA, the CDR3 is TGTGCCAGCAGGGTGGGACAGGGCGAAAATGAGCAGTTCTTC. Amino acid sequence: CASRVGQGENEQFF.

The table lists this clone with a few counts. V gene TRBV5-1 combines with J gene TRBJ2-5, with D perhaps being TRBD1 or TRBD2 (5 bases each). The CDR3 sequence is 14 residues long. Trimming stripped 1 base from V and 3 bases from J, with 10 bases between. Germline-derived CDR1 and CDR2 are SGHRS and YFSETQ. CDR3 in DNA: TGCGCCAGCAGCTTGCAAGGGACGGAAGAGACCCAGTACTTC. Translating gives CASSLQGTEETQYF.

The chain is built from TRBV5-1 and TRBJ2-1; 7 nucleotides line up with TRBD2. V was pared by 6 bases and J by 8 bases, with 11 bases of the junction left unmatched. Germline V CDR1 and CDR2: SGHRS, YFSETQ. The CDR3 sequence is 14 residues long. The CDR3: CASKGGSALDEQFF. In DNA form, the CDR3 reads TGCGCCAGCAAGGGCGGGAGTGCATTGGATGAGCAGTTCTTC.

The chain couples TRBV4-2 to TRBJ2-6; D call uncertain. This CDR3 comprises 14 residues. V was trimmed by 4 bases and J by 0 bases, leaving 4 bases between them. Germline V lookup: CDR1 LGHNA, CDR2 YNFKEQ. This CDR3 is CASSPSSGANVLTF. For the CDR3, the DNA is TGTGCCAGCAGCCCCAGCTCTGGGGCCAACGTCCTGACTTTC.

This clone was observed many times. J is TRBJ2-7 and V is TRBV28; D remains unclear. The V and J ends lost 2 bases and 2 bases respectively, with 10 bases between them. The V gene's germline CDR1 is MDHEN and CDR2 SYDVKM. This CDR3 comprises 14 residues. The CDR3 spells CASSLTATTYEQYV. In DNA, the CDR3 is TGTGCCAGCAGTTTAACGGCAACTACCTACGAGCAGTACGTC.

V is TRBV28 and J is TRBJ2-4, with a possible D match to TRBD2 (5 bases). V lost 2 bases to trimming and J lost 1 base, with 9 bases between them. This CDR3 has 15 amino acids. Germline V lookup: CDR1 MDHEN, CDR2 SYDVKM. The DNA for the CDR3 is TGTGCCAGCAGTTTACCCGGCGGGGCCAAAAACATTCAGTACTTC. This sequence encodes CASSLPGGAKNIQYF.

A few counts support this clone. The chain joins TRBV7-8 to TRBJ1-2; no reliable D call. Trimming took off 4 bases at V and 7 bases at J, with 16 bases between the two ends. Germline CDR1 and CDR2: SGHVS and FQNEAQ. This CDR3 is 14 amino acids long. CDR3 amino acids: CASSSPGRVVGYTF. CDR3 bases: TGTGCCAGCAGCTCCCCCGGACGGGTGGTTGGCTACACCTTC.

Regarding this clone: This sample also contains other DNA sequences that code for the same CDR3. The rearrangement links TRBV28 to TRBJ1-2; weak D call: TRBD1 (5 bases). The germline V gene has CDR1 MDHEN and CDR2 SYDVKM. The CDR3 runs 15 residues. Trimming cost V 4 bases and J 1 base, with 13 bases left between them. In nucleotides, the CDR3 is TGTGCCAGCAGTTCTCCAGGGACCCTTAACTATGGCTACACCTTC. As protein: CASSSPGTLNYGYTF.

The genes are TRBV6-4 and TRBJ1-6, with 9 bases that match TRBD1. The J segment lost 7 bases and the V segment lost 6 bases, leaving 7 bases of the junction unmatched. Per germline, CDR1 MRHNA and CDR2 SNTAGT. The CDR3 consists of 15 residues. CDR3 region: CASRRTGTGNSPLHF. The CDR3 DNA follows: TGTGCCAGCAGAAGGACCGGGACAGGGAATTCACCCCTCCACTTT.

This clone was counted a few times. The DNA for the CDR3 is TGTGCCAGCAGCTCCCGAGGGACATACGGATACAATGAGCAGTTCTTC. Protein: CASSSRGTYGYNEQFF. V is TRBV7-3 and J is TRBJ2-1; D may be TRBD1 (6 bases). CDR1 and CDR2 (germline): SGHTA, FQGTGA. The CDR3 is 16 residues long. V was shortened by 4 bases and J by 4 bases, with 17 bases between the two germline ends. Using reference TRBV7-3 and TRBJ2-1 for the parts outside the CDR3, the full variable domain is GAGVSQTPSNKVTEKGKYVELRCDPISGHTALYWYRQSLGQGPEFLIYFQGTGAADDSGLPNDRFFAVRPEGSVSTLKIQRTERGDSAVYLCASSSRGTYGYNEQFFGPGTRLTVL.

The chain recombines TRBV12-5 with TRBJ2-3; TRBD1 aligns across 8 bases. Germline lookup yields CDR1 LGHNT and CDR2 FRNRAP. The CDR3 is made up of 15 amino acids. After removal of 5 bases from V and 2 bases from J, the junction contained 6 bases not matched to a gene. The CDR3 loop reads CASGGGQGNTDTQYF. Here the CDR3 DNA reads TGTGCTAGTGGTGGTGGACAGGGAAACACAGATACGCAGTATTTT. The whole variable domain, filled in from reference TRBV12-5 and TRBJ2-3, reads DARVTQTPRHKVTEMGQEVTMRCQPILGHNTVFWYRQTMMQGLELLAYFRNRAPLDDSGMPKDRFSAEMPDATLATLKIQPSEPRDSAVYFCASGGGQGNTDTQYFGPGTRLTVL.

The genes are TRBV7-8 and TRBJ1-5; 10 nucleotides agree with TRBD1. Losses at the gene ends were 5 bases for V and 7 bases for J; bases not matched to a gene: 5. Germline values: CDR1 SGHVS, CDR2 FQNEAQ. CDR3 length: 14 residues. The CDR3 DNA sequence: TGTGCCAGCAGCCTTGGACAGGGGGGACAGCCCCAGCATTTT. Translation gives CASSLGQGGQPQHF.

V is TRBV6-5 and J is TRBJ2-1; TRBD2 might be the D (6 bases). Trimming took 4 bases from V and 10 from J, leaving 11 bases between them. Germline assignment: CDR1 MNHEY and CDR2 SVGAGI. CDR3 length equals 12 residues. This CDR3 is CASSLGGPEQFF. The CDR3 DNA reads TGTGCCAGCAGTTTAGGAGGGCCCGAGCAGTTCTTC.

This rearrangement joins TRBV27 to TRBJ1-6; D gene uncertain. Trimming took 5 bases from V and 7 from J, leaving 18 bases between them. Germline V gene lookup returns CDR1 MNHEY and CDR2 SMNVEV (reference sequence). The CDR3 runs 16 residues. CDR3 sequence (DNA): TGTGCCAGCAGTCCCCCGAGGACTTGGAAAAATTCACCCCTCCACTTT. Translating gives CASSPPRTWKNSPLHF.

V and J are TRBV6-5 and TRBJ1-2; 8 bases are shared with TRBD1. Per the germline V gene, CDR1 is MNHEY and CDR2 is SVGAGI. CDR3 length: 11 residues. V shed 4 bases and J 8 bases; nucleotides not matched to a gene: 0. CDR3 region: CASSSGGGYTF. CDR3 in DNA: TGTGCCAGCAGTTCAGGGGGCGGCTACACCTTC.